The subject of this entry is one T cell receptor (beta chain). The record originates from a study of shared clonotypes between healthy human individuals. Germline CDR1 reads SGHTA; CDR2 reads FQGTGA. V trimming: 2 bases; J trimming: 9 bases; junction bases outside the gene matches: 7. This CDR3 region has 14 residues. Some clones are missing from TCRdb's copy, which holds only in-frame ones; the method was immunoSEQ multiplex PCR. Among fewer than 3 million clones listed, 85% to 95% were seen once. Sequencing was done on a sample of naive CD4+ T cells from PBMCs. Subset noted: CD45RA+ positively selected. The chain combines TRBV7-3 with TRBJ2-1; 7 positions match TRBD2. The receptor was isolated from a man between 18 and 35 years old in good health. Some clones in this sample may be carry-over from other donors' samples. CDR3 in DNA: TGTGCCAGCAGCTTAGGTACTAGCGCGGCTGAGCAGTTCTTC. This encodes CASSLGTSAAEQFF.